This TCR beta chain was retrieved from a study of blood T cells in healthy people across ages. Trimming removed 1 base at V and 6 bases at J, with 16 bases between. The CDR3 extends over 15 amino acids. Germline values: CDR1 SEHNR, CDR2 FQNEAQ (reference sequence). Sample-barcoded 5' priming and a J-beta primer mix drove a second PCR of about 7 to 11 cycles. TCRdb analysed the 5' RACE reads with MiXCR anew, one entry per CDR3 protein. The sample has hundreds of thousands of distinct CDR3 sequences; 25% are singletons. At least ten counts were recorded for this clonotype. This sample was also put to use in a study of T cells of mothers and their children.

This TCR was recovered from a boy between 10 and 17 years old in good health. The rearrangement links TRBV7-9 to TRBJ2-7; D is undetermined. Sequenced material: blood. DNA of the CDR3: TGTGCCAGCAGCTTAGACCACACGGTGATCAGCGAGCAGTACTTC. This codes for CASSLDHTVISEQYF.